Listed below are T cell receptor beta chains from one sample, sequenced in a study of blood T cell repertoires in COVID-19. Some clones are missing from TCRdb's copy, which holds only in-frame ones; the method was immunoSEQ multiplex PCR. The profile shows some 160,000 clones, 75% to 85% of them singletons. Material: PBMCs or T cells enriched from blood (not recorded which). These receptors all come from a woman aged 55 to 70 who had recovered from COVID-19. The conserved cysteine and the conserved F or W are not part of the CDR3 here. Each record gives: CDR3 protein, J gene, V gene.

CDR3: ASFRRDRERVGLDTQY
J: TRBJ2-3
V: TRBV6-4

CDR3: ASSVGQGRDEQY
J: TRBJ2-7
V: TRBV9

CDR3: ASSQSGTGGDSKAQH
J: TRBJ1-5
V: TRBV3-1/TRBV3-2

CDR3: ASRPRRDGYT
J: TRBJ1-2
V: TRBV2

CDR3: SASPLAGEGKGELF
J: TRBJ2-2
V: TRBV20-1

CDR3: ASSITRGDYEQY
J: TRBJ2-7
V: TRBV4-1

CDR3: ASSMTDNNSPLH
J: TRBJ1-6
V: TRBV19

CDR3: ASTGQGFAEAF
J: TRBJ1-1
V: TRBV4-2

CDR3: ASTTNGETQY
J: TRBJ2-5
V: TRBV12-3/TRBV12-4

CDR3: ASSQGQVLNTEAF
J: TRBJ1-1
V: TRBV3-1/TRBV3-2

CDR3: SVEGQGIGETQY
J: TRBJ2-5
V: TRBV29-1

CDR3: ASSPRTSSYNSPLH
J: TRBJ1-6
V: TRBV7-2

CDR3: AAHFGTGHT
J: TRBJ1-2
V: TRBV20-1

CDR3: ASSYGHLYGYT
J: TRBJ1-2
V: TRBV6-5

CDR3: ASSFDRNYGYT
J: TRBJ1-2
V: TRBV7-2

CDR3: ASSHRQGTEAF
J: TRBJ1-1
V: TRBV7-8

CDR3: ATPIRGVNNSPLH
J: TRBJ1-6
V: TRBV24-1

CDR3: ASSQEAAPPITDTQY
J: TRBJ2-3
V: TRBV4-1

CDR3: ASNQPPSGTGELF
J: TRBJ2-2
V: TRBV7-2

CDR3: AWSATPNSPLH
J: TRBJ1-6
V: TRBV30

CDR3: ATSDSTVWETQY
J: TRBJ2-5
V: TRBV24-1

CDR3: ASSQELALSADTQY
J: TRBJ2-3
V: TRBV4-2

CDR3: ASSQVAGNYGYT
J: TRBJ1-2
V: TRBV3-1/TRBV3-2

CDR3: ASSETYEQY
J: TRBJ2-7
V: TRBV4-2

CDR3: ASSPGTSGEETQY
J: TRBJ2-5
V: TRBV5-1

CDR3: ASSPDRVQIYGYT
J: TRBJ1-2
V: TRBV27

CDR3: ASSLGELAGGMRY
J: TRBJ2-7
V: TRBV5-6

CDR3: ASSGDREVQY
J: TRBJ2-7
V: TRBV2

CDR3: AISEQGQGDYT
J: TRBJ1-2
V: TRBV10-3

CDR3: ASSKGVGGLRMNTEAF
J: TRBJ1-1
V: TRBV21-1

CDR3: ASSAGLRGPQH
J: TRBJ1-5
V: TRBV11-2

CDR3: ASSPNRDRQPDEQY
J: TRBJ2-7
V: TRBV7-6

CDR3: ASRPTGSGNTIY
J: TRBJ1-3
V: TRBV5-1

CDR3: ASSAGGETQY
J: TRBJ2-5
V: TRBV2

CDR3: ASSTGTRGNEQF
J: TRBJ2-1
V: TRBV2

CDR3: ASSQGQGYGYT
J: TRBJ1-2
V: TRBV3-1/TRBV3-2

CDR3: ASSFSGAGGRSYNEQF
J: TRBJ2-1
V: TRBV27

CDR3: ASSLGRNGEQY
J: TRBJ2-7
V: TRBV3-1/TRBV3-2

CDR3: ASSNGRGEGYT
J: TRBJ1-2
V: TRBV21-1

CDR3: ASSSGLTGGTGELF
J: TRBJ2-2
V: TRBV5-1

CDR3: ASSQVPAGRYGYT
J: TRBJ1-2
V: TRBV14

CDR3: ASSAPGALLSQETQY
J: TRBJ2-5
V: TRBV18

CDR3: ASSHSDRTYGYT
J: TRBJ1-2
V: TRBV3-1/TRBV3-2

CDR3: AWSVKGVKGGYGYT
J: TRBJ1-2
V: TRBV30

CDR3: SVWGTGEVGNGYT
J: TRBJ1-2
V: TRBV29-1

CDR3: ATSRTTGGANEQF
J: TRBJ2-1
V: TRBV15

CDR3: ASRRDRGKSDLYGYT
J: TRBJ1-2
V: TRBV19

CDR3: ASSQGTGSRNTEAF
J: TRBJ1-1
V: TRBV4-1

CDR3: ASSDREGNTIY
J: TRBJ1-3
V: TRBV9

CDR3: SVQDYEQY
J: TRBJ2-7
V: TRBV29-1

CDR3: ASSHPSGETQY
J: TRBJ2-5
V: TRBV5-1

CDR3: AMEQGPYSGNTIY
J: TRBJ1-3
V: TRBV10-3

CDR3: ASSGTISTEQF
J: TRBJ2-1
V: TRBV5-6

CDR3: ASSIQGGRYT
J: TRBJ1-2
V: TRBV19

CDR3: ASSQDWTGVSGNTIY
J: TRBJ1-3
V: TRBV3-1/TRBV3-2

CDR3: ASSPGQGSGTEAF
J: TRBJ1-1
V: TRBV18

CDR3: ASRGAGEQY
J: TRBJ2-7
V: TRBV7-9